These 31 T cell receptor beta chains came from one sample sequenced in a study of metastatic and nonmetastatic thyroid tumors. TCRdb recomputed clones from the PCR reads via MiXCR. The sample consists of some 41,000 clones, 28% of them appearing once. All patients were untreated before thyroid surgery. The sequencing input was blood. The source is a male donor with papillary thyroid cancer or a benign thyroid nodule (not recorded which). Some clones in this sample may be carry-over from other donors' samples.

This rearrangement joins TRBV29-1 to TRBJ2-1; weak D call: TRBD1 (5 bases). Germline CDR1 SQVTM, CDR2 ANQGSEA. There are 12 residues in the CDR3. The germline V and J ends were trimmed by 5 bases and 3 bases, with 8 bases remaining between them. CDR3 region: CSVLRDYNEQFF. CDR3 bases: TGCAGCGTTCTCAGGGACTACAATGAGCAGTTCTTC.

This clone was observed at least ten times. In DNA form, the CDR3 reads TGTGCCAGCAGCCCAGTAACTAGCGGGATCACCGAGCAGTACTTC. Its translation is CASSPVTSGITEQYF. The rearrangement uses TRBV5-6 and TRBJ2-7; TRBD2 matches 10 bases. The ends lost 4 bases at V and 6 bases at J; junction bases unmatched: 10. Germline V gives CDR1 SGHDT, CDR2 YYEEEE. This CDR3 comprises 15 residues.

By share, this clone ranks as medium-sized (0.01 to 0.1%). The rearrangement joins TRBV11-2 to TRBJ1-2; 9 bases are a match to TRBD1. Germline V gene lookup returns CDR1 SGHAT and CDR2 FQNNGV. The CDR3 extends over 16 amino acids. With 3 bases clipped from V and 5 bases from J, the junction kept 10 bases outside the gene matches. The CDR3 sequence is CASSFFRGDRAYGYTF. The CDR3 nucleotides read TGTGCCAGCAGCTTCTTCAGGGGGGACAGGGCATATGGCTACACCTTC.

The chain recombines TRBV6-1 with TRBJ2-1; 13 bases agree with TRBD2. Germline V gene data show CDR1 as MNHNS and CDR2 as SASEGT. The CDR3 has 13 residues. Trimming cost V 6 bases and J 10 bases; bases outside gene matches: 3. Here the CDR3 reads CASRGTSGTEQFF. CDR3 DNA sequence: TGTGCCAGCAGGGGGACTAGCGGGACGGAGCAGTTCTTC.

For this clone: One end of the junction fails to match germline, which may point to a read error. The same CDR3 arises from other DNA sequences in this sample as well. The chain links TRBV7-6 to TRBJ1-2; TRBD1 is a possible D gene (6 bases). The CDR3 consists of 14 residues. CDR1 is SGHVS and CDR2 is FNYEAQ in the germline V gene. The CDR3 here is CASSPQTGNYGYTF. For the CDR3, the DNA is TGCGCCAGCAGCCCCCAGACAGGTAACTATGGCTACACCTTC.

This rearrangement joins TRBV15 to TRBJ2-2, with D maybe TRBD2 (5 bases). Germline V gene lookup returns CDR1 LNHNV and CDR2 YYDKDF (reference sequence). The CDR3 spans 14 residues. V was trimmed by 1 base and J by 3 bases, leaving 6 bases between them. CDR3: CATSRVGDTGELFF. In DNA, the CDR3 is TGTGCCACCAGCAGAGTCGGGGACACCGGGGAGCTGTTTTTT. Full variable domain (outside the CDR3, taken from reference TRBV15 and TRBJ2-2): DAMVIQNPRYQVTQFGKPVTLSCSQTLNHNVMYWYQQKSSQAPKLLFHYYDKDFNNEADTPDNFQSRRPNTSFCFLDIRSPGLGDTAMYLCATSRVGDTGELFFGEGSRLTVL.

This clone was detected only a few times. This CDR3 is CASRPTTGFEQYF. The CDR3 nucleotides read TGTGCCAGCAGACCTACGACAGGGTTCGAGCAGTACTTC. The chain has TRBV28 and TRBJ2-7, with 7 bases fitting TRBD1. Germline-derived CDR1 and CDR2 are MDHEN and SYDVKM. Trimming took 6 bases from V and 6 from J; bases not matched to a gene: 8. The CDR3 runs to 13 residues.

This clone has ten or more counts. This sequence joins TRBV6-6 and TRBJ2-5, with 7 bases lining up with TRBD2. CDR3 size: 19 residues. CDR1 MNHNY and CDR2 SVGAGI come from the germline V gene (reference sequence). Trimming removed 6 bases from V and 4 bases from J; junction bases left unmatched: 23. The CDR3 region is CASRPYAGRAGVQVETQYF. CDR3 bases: TGTGCCAGCAGGCCGTACGCGGGGCGGGCGGGAGTCCAGGTAGAGACCCAGTACTTC.

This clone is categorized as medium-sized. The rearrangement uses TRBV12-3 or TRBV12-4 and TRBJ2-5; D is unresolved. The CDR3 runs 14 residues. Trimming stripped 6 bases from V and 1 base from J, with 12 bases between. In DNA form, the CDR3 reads TGTGCCAGCAGACACGGAGCGACCCAAGAGACCCAGTACTTC. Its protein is CASRHGATQETQYF.

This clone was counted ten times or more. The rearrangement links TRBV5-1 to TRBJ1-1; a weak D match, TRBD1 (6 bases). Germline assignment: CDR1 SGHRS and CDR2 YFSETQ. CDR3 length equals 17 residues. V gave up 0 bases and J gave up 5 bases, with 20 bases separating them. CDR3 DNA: TGCGCCAGCAGCTTGGGATCGCTTTTGGGGGGCGGGACTGAAGCTTTCTTT. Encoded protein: CASSLGSLLGGGTEAFF.

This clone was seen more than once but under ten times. This chain's CDR3 is CASSFDTGSSYEQYF. DNA of the CDR3: TGTGCCAGCAGTTTCGATACAGGAAGCTCCTACGAGCAGTACTTC. The V call is TRBV27, the J call TRBJ2-7; tentative D call: TRBD1 (5 bases). V lost 3 bases and J 0 bases, leaving 12 bases between the germline ends. This CDR3 region has 15 residues. CDR1 and CDR2 from the germline V gene are MNHEY and SMNVEV (reference sequence).

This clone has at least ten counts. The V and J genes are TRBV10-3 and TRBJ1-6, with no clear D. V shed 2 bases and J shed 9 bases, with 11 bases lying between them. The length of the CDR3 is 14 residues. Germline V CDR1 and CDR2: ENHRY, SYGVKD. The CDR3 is CAISERGSGSPLHF. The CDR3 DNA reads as TGTGCCATCAGTGAGAGAGGGTCTGGTTCACCCCTCCACTTT.

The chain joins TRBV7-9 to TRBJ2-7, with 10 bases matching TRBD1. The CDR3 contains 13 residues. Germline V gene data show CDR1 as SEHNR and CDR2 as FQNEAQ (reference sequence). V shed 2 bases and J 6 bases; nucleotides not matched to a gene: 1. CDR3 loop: CASSLWDRGEQYF. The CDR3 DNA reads TGTGCCAGCAGCTTATGGGACAGGGGCGAGCAGTACTTC.

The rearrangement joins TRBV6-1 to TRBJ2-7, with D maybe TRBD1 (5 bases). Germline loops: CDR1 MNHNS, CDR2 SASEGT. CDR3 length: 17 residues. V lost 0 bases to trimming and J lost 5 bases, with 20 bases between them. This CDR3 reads CASSEAGLAGWCDEQYV. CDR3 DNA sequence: TGTGCCAGCAGTGAAGCGGGATTGGCAGGGTGGTGTGACGAGCAGTACGTC.

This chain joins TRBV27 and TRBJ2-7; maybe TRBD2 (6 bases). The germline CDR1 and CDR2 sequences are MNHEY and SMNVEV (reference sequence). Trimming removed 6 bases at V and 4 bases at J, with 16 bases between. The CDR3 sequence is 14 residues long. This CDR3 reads CASSPRGWGYEQYF. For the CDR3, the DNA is TGTGCCAGCAGCCCCCGGGGGTGGGGGTACGAGCAGTACTTC.

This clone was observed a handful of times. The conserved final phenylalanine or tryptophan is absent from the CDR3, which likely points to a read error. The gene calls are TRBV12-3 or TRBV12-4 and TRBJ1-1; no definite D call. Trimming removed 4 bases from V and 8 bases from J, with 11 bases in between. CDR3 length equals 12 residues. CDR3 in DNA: TGTGCCAGCAGTTCCGATGGCACAGAAGCTTTCATT. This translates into CASSSDGTEAFI.

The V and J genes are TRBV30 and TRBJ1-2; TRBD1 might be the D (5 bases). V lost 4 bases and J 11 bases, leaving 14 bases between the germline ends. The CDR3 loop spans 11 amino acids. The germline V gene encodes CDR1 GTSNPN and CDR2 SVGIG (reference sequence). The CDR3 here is CAWKSVWGYTF. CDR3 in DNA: TGTGCCTGGAAGAGCGTCTGGGGGTACACCTTC.

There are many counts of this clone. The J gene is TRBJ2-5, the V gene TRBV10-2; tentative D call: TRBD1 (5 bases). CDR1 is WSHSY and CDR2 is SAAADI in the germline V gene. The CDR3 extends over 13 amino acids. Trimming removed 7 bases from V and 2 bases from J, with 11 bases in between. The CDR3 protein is CASKRGIQETQYF. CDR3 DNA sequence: TGCGCCAGCAAAAGGGGAATACAAGAGACCCAGTACTTC.

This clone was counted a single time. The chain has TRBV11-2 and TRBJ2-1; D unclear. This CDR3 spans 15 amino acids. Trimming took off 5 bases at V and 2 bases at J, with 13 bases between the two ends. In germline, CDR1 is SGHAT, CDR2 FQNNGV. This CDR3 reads CASSPNLQPYNEQFF. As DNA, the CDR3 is TGTGCCAGCAGCCCGAATTTACAGCCCTACAATGAGCAGTTCTTC.

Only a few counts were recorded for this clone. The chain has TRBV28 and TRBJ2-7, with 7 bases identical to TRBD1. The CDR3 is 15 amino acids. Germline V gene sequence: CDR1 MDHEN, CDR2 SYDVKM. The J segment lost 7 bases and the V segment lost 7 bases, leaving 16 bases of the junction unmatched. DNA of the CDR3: TGTGCCAGCAAAACCAGGACAGGAGTCCTACGAGAGCAGTACTTC. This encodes CASKTRTGVLREQYF.

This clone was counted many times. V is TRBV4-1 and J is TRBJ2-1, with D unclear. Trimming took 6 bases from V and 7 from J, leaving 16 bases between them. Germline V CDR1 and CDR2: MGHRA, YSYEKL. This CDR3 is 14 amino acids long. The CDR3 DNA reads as TGCGCCAGCAGTAGCCAGCAGTCCTTGAATGAGCAGTTCTTC. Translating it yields CASSSQQSLNEQFF.

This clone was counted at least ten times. CDR3 in DNA: TGTGCCAGCAGCCCCTCGTGGAAAGACACTGAAGCTTTCTTT. This codes for CASSPSWKDTEAFF. The rearrangement joins TRBV5-4 to TRBJ1-1; no reliable D call. This CDR3 is built from 14 residues. The germline gives CDR1 SGHNT, CDR2 YYREEE (reference sequence). V was trimmed by 4 bases and J by 3 bases, leaving 13 bases between them.

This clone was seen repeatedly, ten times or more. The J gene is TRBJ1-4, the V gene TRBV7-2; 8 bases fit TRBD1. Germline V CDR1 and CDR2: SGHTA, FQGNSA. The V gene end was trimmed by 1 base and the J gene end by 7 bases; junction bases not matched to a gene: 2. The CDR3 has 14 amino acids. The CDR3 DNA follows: TGTGCCAGCAGCTTAGGACAGGGGCGTGAAAAACTGTTTTTT. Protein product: CASSLGQGREKLFF.

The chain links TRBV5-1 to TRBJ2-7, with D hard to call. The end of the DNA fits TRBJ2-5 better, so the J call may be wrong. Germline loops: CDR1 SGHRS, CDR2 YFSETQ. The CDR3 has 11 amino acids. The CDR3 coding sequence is TGCTCCATCAGCCCCCAAGAGACCCAGTACTTC. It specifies CSISPQETQYF.

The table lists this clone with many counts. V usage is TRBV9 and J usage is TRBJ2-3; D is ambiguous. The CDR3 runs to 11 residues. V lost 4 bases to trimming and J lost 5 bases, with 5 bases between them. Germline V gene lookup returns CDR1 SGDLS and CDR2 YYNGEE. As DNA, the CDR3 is TGTGCCAGCAGCCAAGAAGATACGCAGTATTTT. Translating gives CASSQEDTQYF.

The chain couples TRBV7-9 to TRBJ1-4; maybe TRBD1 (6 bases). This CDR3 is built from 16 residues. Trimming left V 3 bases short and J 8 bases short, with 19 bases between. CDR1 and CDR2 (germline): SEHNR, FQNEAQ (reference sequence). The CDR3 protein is CASSFGQIPIIEKLFF. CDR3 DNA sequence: TGTGCCAGCAGCTTCGGACAGATCCCTATTATAGAAAAACTGTTTTTT.

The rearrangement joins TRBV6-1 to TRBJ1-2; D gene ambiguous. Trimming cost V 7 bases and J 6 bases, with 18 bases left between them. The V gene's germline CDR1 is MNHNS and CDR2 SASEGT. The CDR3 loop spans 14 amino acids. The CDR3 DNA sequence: TGTGCCAGCATTGAGCGGGGTGGGCCTGATGGCTACACCTTC. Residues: CASIERGGPDGYTF.

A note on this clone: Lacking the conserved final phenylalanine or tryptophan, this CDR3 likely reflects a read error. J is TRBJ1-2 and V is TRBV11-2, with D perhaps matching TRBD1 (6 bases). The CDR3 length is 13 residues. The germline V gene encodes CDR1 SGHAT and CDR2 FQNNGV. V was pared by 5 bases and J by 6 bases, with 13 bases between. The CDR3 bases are TGTGCCAGCAGCCTCCGGGACACCAATGGCTACACCGTC. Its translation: CASSLRDTNGYTV.

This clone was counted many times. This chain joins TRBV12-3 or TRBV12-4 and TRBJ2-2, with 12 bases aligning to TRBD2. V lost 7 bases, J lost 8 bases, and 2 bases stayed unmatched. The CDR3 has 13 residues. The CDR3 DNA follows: TGTGCCAGCAACGGACTAGCGGGGGGGGAGCTGTTTTTT. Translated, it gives CASNGLAGGELFF.

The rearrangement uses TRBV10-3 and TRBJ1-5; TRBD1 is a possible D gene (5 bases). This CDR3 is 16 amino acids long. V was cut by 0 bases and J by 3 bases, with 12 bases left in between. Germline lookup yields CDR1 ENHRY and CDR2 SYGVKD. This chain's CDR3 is CAISESGQKYNQPQHF. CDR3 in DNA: TGTGCCATCAGTGAGTCGGGGCAGAAGTACAATCAGCCCCAGCATTTT.

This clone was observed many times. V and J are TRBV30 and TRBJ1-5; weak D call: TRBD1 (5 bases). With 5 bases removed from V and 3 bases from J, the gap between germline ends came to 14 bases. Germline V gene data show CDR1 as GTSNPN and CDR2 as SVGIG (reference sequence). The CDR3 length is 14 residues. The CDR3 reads CAWARDGNNQPQHF. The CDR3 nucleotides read TGTGCCTGGGCCCGGGACGGGAACAATCAGCCCCAGCATTTT.